This T cell receptor (beta chain) was recovered during a study of spatial heterogeneity in lung cancer. As for the study in general: A consistent excess of beta-chain over alpha-chain sequences was detected. Combinations of a unique TCR and a UMI were tallied in raw reads, and on average each appeared more than ten times. Study-level results: Ubiquitous expanded tumor TCRs were seen in blood more at resection than at follow-up.

The length of the CDR3 is 14 residues. Germline-derived CDR1 and CDR2 are SQVTM and ANQGSEA. The V end was cut by 8 bases, the J end by 0 bases, with 16 bases between. This clonotype was found a few times. Its antigen is undetermined. TCRdb called the 5' RACE reads again in MiXCR, with one record for every CDR3 protein. The table records tens of thousands of distinct CDR3 sequences, approximately 12% of them present only once. The time point denotes: sample taken at primary tumor resection. Whole RNA from tumor, nontumor lung or frozen PBMC was sequenced unsorted. Sequencing was performed on PBMCs, taken at surgery. This TCR was recovered from a male donor with early-stage non-small cell lung cancer. The chain carries TRBV29-1 and TRBJ1-2; maybe TRBD1 (6 bases). DNA for the CDR3: TGCAGCTCACAGGGAGGGGGATCTAACTATGGCTACACCTTC. Protein sequence: CSSQGGGSNYGYTF.